This note documents a single TCR beta chain sequence. Its antigen remains unknown. The source of the sample is a study of breast tumors, draining lymph nodes, adjacent tissues. Study-wide findings and caveats: The lymph node origin of tumor T cells was framed as consistent with a hypothesis, not demonstrated. Tumor and nontumor repertoires were significantly more similar in luminal-like than in basal-like breast cancer. Most tumor T cells seemingly derive from lymph node, then expand in tumor. Tumor repertoires ranked between lymph nodes and nontumor tissue in diversity, with V and J gene preferences.

The CDR3 covers 15 residues. Trimming took 4 bases from V and 2 from J, leaving 12 bases between them. From germline, CDR1 is KGHSH and CDR2 LQKENI. The lymph nodes were axillary draining lymph nodes from breast cancer patients. TCRdb passed the multiplex PCR reads through MiXCR, listing each CDR3 protein once. Of about 230,000 distinct CDR3 sequences in the sample, 32% are singletons; the top ten hold around 1.4%. This rearrangement joins TRBV18 to TRBJ2-4, with D perhaps TRBD2 (6 bases). The source is a female donor with breast cancer. Some clones in this sample may be carry-over from other donors' samples. The sample was axillary lymph node tissue. The CDR3 loop reads CASSQPRGSKNIQYF. DNA for the CDR3: TGTGCCAGCTCACAGCCCCGGGGGTCCAAAAACATTCAGTACTTC.